The 19 T cell receptor beta chains listed next were all sequenced from one sample in a study of spatial heterogeneity in lung cancer. Stated time point: sample taken at primary tumor resection. Extraction of whole RNA from tumor, nontumor lung or frozen PBMC preceded unsorted sequencing. TCRdb fed the 5' RACE reads into MiXCR, producing one record per CDR3 protein. The repertoire consists of roughly 75,000 distinct CDR3 sequences, with about 14% occurring once and the leading ten covering about 7.1%. Sequenced material: PBMCs, taken at surgery. The receptors shown here come from a male donor with early-stage non-small cell lung cancer.

This chain links TRBV12-3 or TRBV12-4 with TRBJ2-2; D gene ambiguous. CDR3 size: 14 residues. V dropped 3 bases and J dropped 0 bases, with 5 bases sitting between them. This CDR3 is CASSFPPNTGELFF. The CDR3 DNA sequence: TGTGCCAGCAGTTTTCCACCGAACACCGGGGAGCTGTTTTTT.

The genes are TRBV24-1 and TRBJ2-2, with 7 bases lining up with TRBD1. Looked up from germline, CDR1 is KGHDR and CDR2 is SFDVKD. This CDR3 has 16 amino acids. Trimming took 5 bases from V and 0 from J; bases not matched to a gene: 5. The CDR3 reads CATSAHGTANTGELFF. CDR3 DNA sequence: TGTGCCACCAGTGCCCACGGGACAGCGAACACCGGGGAGCTGTTTTTT.

This clonotype was seen ten or more times. The chain couples TRBV20-1 to TRBJ2-2; perhaps D is TRBD1 or TRBD2 (5 bases each). The V gene's germline CDR1 is DFQATT and CDR2 SNEGSKA (reference sequence). V lost 6 bases to trimming and J lost 4 bases, with 15 bases between them. The CDR3 sequence is 14 residues long. CDR3 sequence (DNA): TGCAGTGCCACCACGGGACGGGGCACCGGGGAGCTGTTTTTT. This gives the protein CSATTGRGTGELFF.

The chain is built from TRBV7-2 and TRBJ2-3; D remains ambiguous. CDR3 size: 14 residues. Germline lookup yields CDR1 SGHTA and CDR2 FQGNSA. The ends were cut back, 5 bases at V and 0 bases at J, with 9 bases in the middle. CDR3 sequence reads: CASSTRPSTDTQYF. The CDR3 DNA reads TGTGCCAGCAGCACACGTCCCAGCACAGATACGCAGTATTTT. The whole variable domain, remainder taken from reference TRBV7-2 and TRBJ2-3, is GAGVSQSPSNKVTEKGKDVELRCDPISGHTALYWYRQSLGQGLEFLIYFQGNSAPDKSGLPSDRFSAERTGGSVSTLTIQRTQQEDSAVYLCASSTRPSTDTQYFGPGTRLTVL.

This clonotype was counted between two and nine times. This sequence joins TRBV6-6 and TRBJ2-7; D remains unclear. V lost 7 bases and J lost 2, with 15 bases in between. In germline, CDR1 is MNHNY, CDR2 SVGAGI (reference sequence). The CDR3 is made up of 14 amino acids. The DNA for the CDR3 is TGTGCCAGCACCCCCACATTTCCTCCCTACGAGCAGTACTTC. Its protein is CASTPTFPPYEQYF.

This clonotype appeared many times. The V and J genes are TRBV20-1 and TRBJ2-1, with 9 bases matching TRBD1. Germline loops: CDR1 DFQATT, CDR2 SNEGSKA (reference sequence). V lost 3 bases to trimming and J lost 3 bases; unmatched junction nucleotides: 6. The CDR3 is made up of 15 amino acids. CDR3 loop: CSASTNRGHYNEQFF. CDR3 bases: TGCAGTGCTAGTACTAACAGGGGGCACTACAATGAGCAGTTCTTC.

The V and J genes are TRBV19 and TRBJ1-1, with a weak D call TRBD1 (5 bases). Trimming took 9 bases from V and 5 from J, leaving 16 bases between them. In germline, CDR1 is LNHDA, CDR2 SQIVND (reference sequence). The CDR3 consists of 13 residues. CDR3 nucleotides: TGTGCCAGCAATCGGGGCCCGGGGACTGAAGCTTTCTTT. As protein: CASNRGPGTEAFF.

The chain employs TRBV4-2 and TRBJ1-5, with 8 positions matching TRBD1. Looked up from germline, CDR1 is LGHNA and CDR2 is YNFKEQ. V shed 1 base and J 4 bases; nucleotides not matched to a gene: 12. CDR3 length equals 18 residues. The CDR3: CASSQVLNGQGLNQPQHF. The CDR3 nucleotides read TGTGCCAGCAGCCAAGTCCTTAATGGACAGGGACTAAATCAGCCCCAGCATTTT.

This clonotype was counted many times. The CDR3 bases are TGTGCCAGCAGCTTACCTACAGCGGCGCGGAATGAAAAACTGTTTTTT. Protein product: CASSLPTAARNEKLFF. The chain employs TRBV7-9 and TRBJ1-4; D gene unclear. This CDR3 contains 16 residues. V lost 2 bases and J lost 5, with 15 bases in between. CDR1 and CDR2 (germline): SEHNR, FQNEAQ (reference sequence). The variable domain in full, with the rest retrieved from reference TRBV7-9 and TRBJ1-4, is DTGVSQNPRHKITKRGQNVTFRCDPISEHNRLYWYRQTLGQGPEFLTYFQNEAQLEKSRLLSDRFSAERPKGSFSTLEIQRTEQGDSAMYLCASSLPTAARNEKLFFGSGTQLSVL.

The chain carries TRBV3-1 and TRBJ2-7, with a tentative D call TRBD2 (6 bases). V dropped 2 bases and J dropped 0 bases, with 17 bases sitting between them. CDR3 length equals 17 residues. From germline, CDR1 is LGHDT and CDR2 YNNKEL (reference sequence). Here the CDR3 DNA reads TGTGCCAGCAGCCAATACTTGCCTAGCGCTGGCTCCTACGAGCAGTACTTC. As protein: CASSQYLPSAGSYEQYF.

This clonotype was detected ten times or more. This chain links TRBV5-1 with TRBJ2-5, with TRBD2 matching 12 bases. The CDR3 length is 15 residues. V shed 4 bases, J shed 5 bases, and the junction held 6 bases outside the gene matches. Germline loops: CDR1 SGHRS, CDR2 YFSETQ. The CDR3 sequence: CASSPRLAGAETQYF. As DNA, the CDR3 is TGCGCCAGCAGCCCCCGACTAGCGGGAGCGGAGACCCAGTACTTC.

The J gene is TRBJ2-7, the V gene TRBV27; TRBD2 matches at 7 bases. Germline V CDR1 and CDR2: MNHEY, SMNVEV (reference sequence). The V gene end was trimmed by 4 bases and the J gene end by 2 bases; junction bases not matched to a gene: 5. This CDR3 region has 14 residues. This CDR3 reads CASSSSGVTYEQYF. CDR3 DNA sequence: TGTGCCAGCAGTTCCAGCGGGGTCACCTACGAGCAGTACTTC.

The table lists this clonotype with a few counts. CDR3 sequence: CASSVRQGAGTGELFF. CDR3 DNA: TGTGCCAGCAGCGTAAGACAGGGGGCCGGAACCGGGGAGCTGTTTTTT. The rearrangement joins TRBV9 to TRBJ2-2, with TRBD1 identical over 10 bases. In germline, CDR1 is SGDLS, CDR2 YYNGEE. V shed 1 base and J 5 bases; nucleotides not matched to a gene: 5. The CDR3 spans 16 residues. Full variable domain (outside the CDR3, taken from reference TRBV9 and TRBJ2-2): DSGVTQTPKHLITATGQRVTLRCSPRSGDLSVYWYQQSLDQGLQFLIQYYNGEERAKGNILERFSAQQFPDLHSELNLSSLELGDSALYFCASSVRQGAGTGELFFGEGSRLTVL.

This clonotype was seen more than once but under ten times. This chain connects TRBV4-3 to TRBJ2-2; a weak D match, TRBD2 (6 bases). CDR3 length equals 17 residues. The V gene lost 0 bases and the J gene lost 0 bases, with 11 bases spanning the gap. In germline, CDR1 is LGHNA, CDR2 YSLEER. The DNA for the CDR3 is TGCGCCAGCAGCCAAGATTGGGCTAGCGCGAACACCGGGGAGCTGTTTTTT. Translated: CASSQDWASANTGELFF.

This clonotype was detected many times. The rearrangement uses TRBV29-1 and TRBJ2-2; a weak D match, TRBD2 (6 bases). CDR1 is SQVTM and CDR2 is ANQGSEA in the germline V gene. The CDR3 is 14 amino acids. V was pared by 6 bases and J by 6 bases, with 17 bases between. CDR3 in DNA: TGCAGCGTCCTGCCGGGGGAAGGGTCCGGGGAGCTGTTTTTT. It translates to CSVLPGEGSGELFF.

This clonotype has a handful of counts. The chain links TRBV20-1 to TRBJ2-7; 12 nucleotides align to TRBD2. V lost 5 bases to trimming and J lost 7 bases; unmatched junction nucleotides: 9. This CDR3 region has 14 residues. The germline CDR1 and CDR2 sequences are DFQATT and SNEGSKA (reference sequence). The CDR3 coding sequence is TGCAGTGCTCCCAGACTAGCGGGAGCCGGGGAGCAGTACTTC. This gives the protein CSAPRLAGAGEQYF.

This chain joins TRBV20-1 and TRBJ1-2; TRBD1 is a possible D gene (6 bases). Germline CDR1 is DFQATT and CDR2 is SNEGSKA (reference sequence). The CDR3 length is 13 residues. Trimming took 1 base from V and 5 from J, leaving 11 bases between them. CDR3 nucleotide sequence: TGCAGTGCTAGAGTTGGGCAGGGGTATGGCTACACCTTC. It is translated as CSARVGQGYGYTF.

V gene TRBV7-3 combines with J gene TRBJ2-3, with TRBD2 identical over 10 bases. Trimming cost V 5 bases and J 4 bases; bases outside gene matches: 6. Per the germline V gene, CDR1 is SGHTA and CDR2 is FQGTGA. The CDR3 spans 15 residues. CDR3 nucleotide sequence: TGTGCCAGCAGCCCTTGGACTAGCGGAGCAGATACGCAGTATTTT. This translates into CASSPWTSGADTQYF.

Only a few counts were recorded for this clonotype. V gene TRBV20-1 combines with J gene TRBJ1-5, with D unresolved. V gave up 3 bases and J gave up 0 bases, with 9 bases separating them. This CDR3 has 14 amino acids. The germline V gene encodes CDR1 DFQATT and CDR2 SNEGSKA (reference sequence). The CDR3 sequence: CSARVRGSNQPQHF. The DNA for the CDR3 is TGCAGTGCTAGGGTCCGAGGTAGCAATCAGCCCCAGCATTTT.